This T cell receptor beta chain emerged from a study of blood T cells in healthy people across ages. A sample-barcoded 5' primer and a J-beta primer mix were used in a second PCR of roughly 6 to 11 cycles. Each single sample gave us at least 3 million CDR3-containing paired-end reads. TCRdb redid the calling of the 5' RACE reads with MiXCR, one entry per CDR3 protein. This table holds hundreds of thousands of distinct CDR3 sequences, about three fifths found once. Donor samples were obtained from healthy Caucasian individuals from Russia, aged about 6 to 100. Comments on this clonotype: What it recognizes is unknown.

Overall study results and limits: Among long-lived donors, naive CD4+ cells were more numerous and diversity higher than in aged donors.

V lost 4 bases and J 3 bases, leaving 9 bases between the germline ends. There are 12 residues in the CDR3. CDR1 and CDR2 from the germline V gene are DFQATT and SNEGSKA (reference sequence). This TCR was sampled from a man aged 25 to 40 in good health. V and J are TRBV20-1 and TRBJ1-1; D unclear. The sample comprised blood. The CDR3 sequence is CSAKDDDTEAFF. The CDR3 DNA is TGCAGTGCTAAGGACGATGACACTGAAGCTTTCTTT.